This T cell receptor (beta chain) is from a study of T cell changes during pregnancy in multiple sclerosis. Per germline, CDR1 SGHVS and CDR2 FNYEAQ. CDR3 size: 15 residues. Between the trimmed V and J ends, which lost 1 base and 0 bases, there was a span of 9 bases. Profiling relied on immunoSEQ multiplex PCR, and the TCRdb table lists in-frame clones only, not all of them. The sample contains about 76,000 clones, approximately 93% of which appear only once. This chain connects TRBV7-6 to TRBJ1-1; D gene ambiguous. Specimen: peripheral blood, collected in the second trimester of pregnancy. The source is a female donor with multiple sclerosis, enrolled in a pregnancy study. The CDR3, as DNA: TGTGCCAGCAGCTTAGAAGGAGGGTTGAACACTGAAGCTTTCTTT. Translated, it gives CASSLEGGLNTEAFF.